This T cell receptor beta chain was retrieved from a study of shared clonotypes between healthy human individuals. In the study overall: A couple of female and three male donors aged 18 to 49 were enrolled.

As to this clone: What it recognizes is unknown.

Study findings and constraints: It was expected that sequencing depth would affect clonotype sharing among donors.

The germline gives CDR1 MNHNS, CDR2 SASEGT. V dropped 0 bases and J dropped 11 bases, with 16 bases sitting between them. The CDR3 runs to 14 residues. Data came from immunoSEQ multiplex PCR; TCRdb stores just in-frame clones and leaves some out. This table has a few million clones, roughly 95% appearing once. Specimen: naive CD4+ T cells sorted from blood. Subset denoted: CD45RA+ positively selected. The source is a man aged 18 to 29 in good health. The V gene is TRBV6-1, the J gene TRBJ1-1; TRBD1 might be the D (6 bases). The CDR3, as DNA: TGTGCCAGCAGTGAAGCCGGGACACCCGGCGGGGCTTTCTTT. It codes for CASSEAGTPGGAFF.